Listed here are 25 T cell receptor beta chains from one sample, sequenced in a study of blood T cell repertoires in COVID-19. Method: immunoSEQ multiplex PCR; TCRdb's copy keeps in-frame clones and lacks some. The top ten hold 15% to 20% of the sample, which has around 99,000 clones, around four fifths seen once. What was sequenced was peripheral blood. The receptor source for this set is a woman aged 55-69 years with acute or convalescent COVID-19.

V is TRBV5-1 and J is TRBJ1-4; D is perhaps TRBD1 (6 bases). Trimming shortened V by 4 bases and J by 4 bases, and 11 bases separated the two germline ends. The CDR3 consists of 14 residues. The germline V gene encodes CDR1 SGHRS and CDR2 YFSETQ. The CDR3 DNA reads as TGCGCCAGCAGCGACGGACAGTTTAATGAAAAACTGTTTTTT. It yields the protein CASSDGQFNEKLFF.

V gene TRBV7-2 combines with J gene TRBJ2-7, with TRBD2 identical over 9 bases. Germline CDR1 SGHTA, CDR2 FQGNSA. Trimming cost V 4 bases and J 4 bases; bases outside gene matches: 8. CDR3 length: 15 residues. The CDR3 loop is CASSYSSGNSYEQYF. The CDR3 coding sequence is TGTGCCAGCAGCTATTCTAGCGGGAATTCGTACGAGCAGTACTTC. The full variable domain, with the rest looked up from reference TRBV7-2 and TRBJ2-7, is GAGVSQSPSNKVTEKGKDVELRCDPISGHTALYWYRQSLGQGLEFLIYFQGNSAPDKSGLPSDRFSAERTGGSVSTLTIQRTQQEDSAVYLCASSYSSGNSYEQYFGPGTRLTVT.

The sample holds a few counts of this clone. V and J are TRBV28 and TRBJ1-5, with no clear D. CDR1 and CDR2 from the germline V gene are MDHEN and SYDVKM. CDR3 length: 13 amino acids. V lost 10 bases to trimming and J lost 3 bases, with 13 bases between them. The CDR3, as DNA: TGTGCCACCGGAGGACGGAACAATCAGCCCCAGCATTTT. This encodes CATGGRNNQPQHF. Together with reference TRBV28 and TRBJ1-5, the CDR3 gives the full variable domain: DVKVTQSSRYLVKRTGEKVFLECVQDMDHENMFWYRQDPGLGLRLIYFSYDVKMKEKGDIPEGYSVSREKKERFSLILESASTNQTSMYLCATGGRNNQPQHFGDGTRLSIL.

The chain couples TRBV5-4 to TRBJ2-7, with TRBD2 as a possible D gene (5 bases). Trimming removed 2 bases from V and 0 bases from J, with 9 bases in between. This CDR3 is 14 amino acids long. The V gene's germline CDR1 is SGHNT and CDR2 YYREEE (reference sequence). The CDR3 protein is CASSLRAGSYEQYF. The CDR3, as DNA: TGTGCCAGCAGCTTAAGGGCGGGCTCCTACGAGCAGTACTTC.

There are a few counts of this clone. For the CDR3, the DNA is TGCGCCAGCAGCATGGACGGGTACAATGAGCAGTTCTTC. Amino acids: CASSMDGYNEQFF. The genes are TRBV5-1 and TRBJ2-1; D is unresolved. Trimming removed 4 bases at V and 4 bases at J, with 9 bases between. Germline CDR1 SGHRS, CDR2 YFSETQ. This CDR3 comprises 13 residues.

The rearrangement uses TRBV6-2 or TRBV6-3 and TRBJ1-2, with unresolved D. The V end lost 0 bases, the J end lost 7 bases, and 9 bases lay between the germline ends. The CDR3 runs 13 residues. The V gene's germline CDR1 is MNHEY and CDR2 SVGEGT. The CDR3: CASSYSRLGGYTF. CDR3 nucleotide sequence: TGTGCCAGCAGTTACTCTCGACTTGGTGGCTACACCTTC.

The rearrangement joins TRBV29-1 to TRBJ1-3; 8 positions agree with TRBD1. With 7 bases clipped from V and 4 bases from J, the junction kept 6 bases outside the gene matches. The CDR3 totals 13 residues. Germline V lookup: CDR1 SQVTM, CDR2 ANQGSEA. The CDR3 DNA is TGCAGCGCCTTGGACAGGGAAGGAAACACCATATATTTT. It yields the protein CSALDREGNTIYF.

This clone was observed a handful of times. The chain employs TRBV6-5 and TRBJ2-2; tentative D call: TRBD2 (6 bases). Germline loops: CDR1 MNHEY, CDR2 SVGAGI. The CDR3 extends over 15 amino acids. With 6 bases removed from V and 4 bases from J, the gap between germline ends came to 15 bases. CDR3 region: CASRPREVGTGELFF. CDR3 nucleotides: TGTGCCAGCAGGCCCAGGGAGGTTGGCACCGGGGAGCTGTTTTTT.

This chain links TRBV18 with TRBJ2-5; 9 bases agree with TRBD2. The germline CDR1 and CDR2 sequences are KGHSH and LQKENI. J was trimmed by 5 bases and V by 3 bases; bases with no gene match: 1. The CDR3 spans 13 residues. Here the CDR3 reads CASSPSGGETQYF. CDR3 coding DNA: TGTGCCAGCTCACCGAGCGGGGGGGAGACCCAGTACTTC. Drawing the rest from reference TRBV18 and TRBJ2-5, the complete variable domain is NAGVMQNPRHLVRRRGQEARLRCSPMKGHSHVYWYRQLPEEGLKFMVYLQKENIIDESGMPKERFSAEFPKEGPSILRIQQVVRGDSAAYFCASSPSGGETQYFGPGTRLLVL.

The table lists this clone with a count of one. This chain connects TRBV7-9 to TRBJ1-5; D is unclear. The CDR3 consists of 13 residues. Germline V CDR1 and CDR2: SEHNR, FQNEAQ (reference sequence). Trimming stripped 3 bases from V and 5 bases from J, with 8 bases between. CDR3 DNA: TGTGCCAGCAGCTTTGGCCCCGATCAGCCCCAGCATTTT. This sequence encodes CASSFGPDQPQHF.

A remark on this clone: The junction and the germline gene differ at one end; a read error may be behind it. The V gene is TRBV7-7, the J gene TRBJ2-5; 9 nucleotides match TRBD1. Per germline, CDR1 SSHAT and CDR2 FNYEAQ (reference sequence). The CDR3 loop spans 19 amino acids. The CDR3 DNA sequence: TGTGCTAGCAGCTTAGGACGGGGGACAGGGATTCTCTACCAAGAGACCCAGTACTTC. It encodes CASSLGRGTGILYQETQYF.

V and J are TRBV7-9 and TRBJ2-7, with D possibly TRBD1 on 6 matching bases. CDR1 is SEHNR, CDR2 FQNEAQ, per germline (reference sequence). The CDR3 covers 16 residues. Trimming pared 5 bases from V and 0 bases from J, leaving 17 bases between. The CDR3 DNA sequence: TGTGCCAGCAGCACACCGGGACACCATCGCTCCTACGAGCAGTACTTC. It yields the protein CASSTPGHHRSYEQYF.

This clone was seen just once. V gene TRBV15 combines with J gene TRBJ1-3; D not certain. The CDR3 runs 16 residues. CDR1 LNHNV and CDR2 YYDKDF come from the germline V gene (reference sequence). Trimming stripped 1 base from V and 0 bases from J, with 10 bases between. Written as DNA, the CDR3 is TGTGCCACCAGCAGAGGACACTCTGGCTCTGGAAACACCATATATTTT. Its translation is CATSRGHSGSGNTIYF.

This rearrangement joins TRBV30 to TRBJ1-2, with D unresolved. Per the germline V gene, CDR1 is GTSNPN and CDR2 is SVGIG (reference sequence). This CDR3 has 12 amino acids. V was clipped by 4 bases and J by 0 bases, with 6 bases between them. CDR3 residues: CAWKVANYGYTF. The CDR3 DNA reads TGTGCCTGGAAAGTAGCTAACTATGGCTACACCTTC. Complete variable domain (other parts from reference TRBV30 and TRBJ1-2): SQTIHQWPATLVQPVGSPLSLECTVEGTSNPNLYWYRQAAGRGLQLLFYSVGIGQISSEVPQNLSASRPQDRQFILSSKKLLLSDSGFYLCAWKVANYGYTFGSGTRLTVV.

V usage is TRBV9 and J usage is TRBJ2-1; no firm D call. Germline V gene sequence: CDR1 SGDLS, CDR2 YYNGEE. V was clipped by 4 bases and J by 7 bases, with 9 bases between them. The CDR3 is made up of 12 amino acids. CDR3 loop: CASSPTVNEQFF. The CDR3 DNA is TGTGCCAGCAGCCCCACGGTGAATGAGCAGTTCTTC.

The chain links TRBV6-6 to TRBJ2-5; TRBD2 aligns across 9 bases. J gave up 2 bases and V 5 bases, and 12 bases lay outside the gene matches. The CDR3 loop spans 17 amino acids. Germline assignment: CDR1 MNHNY and CDR2 SVGAGI (reference sequence). CDR3 protein: CASSPFSGSGRQETQYF. The CDR3 DNA reads as TGTGCCAGCAGTCCCTTCTCTGGTAGCGGGAGACAAGAGACCCAGTACTTC.

The rearrangement joins TRBV15 to TRBJ1-1; tentative D call: TRBD1 (6 bases). This CDR3 comprises 14 residues. The germline V gene encodes CDR1 LNHNV and CDR2 YYDKDF (reference sequence). With 4 bases removed from V and 8 bases from J, the gap between germline ends came to 17 bases. The chain's CDR3 is CATSKDSSTVEAFF. In DNA, the CDR3 is TGTGCCACCAGCAAGGACAGTTCGACCGTAGAAGCTTTCTTT.

V gene TRBV2 combines with J gene TRBJ1-5; 9 nucleotides line up with TRBD1. With 7 bases clipped from V and 4 bases from J, the junction kept 2 bases outside the gene matches. The CDR3 extends over 13 amino acids. Germline CDR1 reads SNHLY; CDR2 reads FYNNEI. CDR3 coding DNA: TGTGCCAGCAACAGGGGGCTTAATCAGCCCCAGCATTTT. Protein: CASNRGLNQPQHF.

The chain uses TRBV6-2 or TRBV6-3 and TRBJ2-7, with TRBD1 matching over 7 bases. Looked up from germline, CDR1 is MNHEY and CDR2 is SVGEGT. The CDR3 length is 14 residues. J lost 0 bases, V lost 6 bases, and 5 bases had no gene match. CDR3 in amino acids: CASSRTGSSYEQYF. For the CDR3, the DNA is TGTGCCAGCAGCAGGACAGGTTCCTCCTACGAGCAGTACTTC.

V usage is TRBV25-1 and J usage is TRBJ2-7; a possible D gene is TRBD1 (5 bases). V was clipped by 6 bases and J by 6 bases, with 9 bases between them. The CDR3 spans 11 residues. Germline V gene sequence: CDR1 MGHDK, CDR2 SYGVNS. The CDR3 region is CASRTGSEQYF. As DNA, the CDR3 is TGTGCCAGCAGAACAGGTTCCGAGCAGTACTTC.

On this clone: This sample includes further DNA sequences coding for the same CDR3. The chain couples TRBV5-1 to TRBJ1-2; D call uncertain. Per the germline V gene, CDR1 is SGHRS and CDR2 is YFSETQ. The CDR3 length is 14 residues. V lost 0 bases to trimming and J lost 2 bases, with 8 bases between them. CDR3 sequence: CASSLGGENYGYTF. CDR3 coding DNA: TGCGCCAGCAGCTTGGGGGGAGAAAACTATGGCTACACCTTC.

The gene calls are TRBV4-3 and TRBJ2-1; 8 bases line up with TRBD2. From germline, CDR1 is LGHNA and CDR2 YSLEER. Germline trimming cut 0 bases from V and 8 bases from J; bases unmatched to any gene: 6. The CDR3 contains 15 residues. For the CDR3, the DNA is TGCGCCAGCAGCCAAGACCTCCTAGCGGGCTATGAGCAGTTCTTC. It is translated as CASSQDLLAGYEQFF.

This clone was counted once. The chain's CDR3 is CASSFRENSPLHF. The CDR3 nucleotides are TGTGCCAGCAGTTTTAGGGAGAATTCACCCCTCCACTTT. The chain has TRBV7-8 and TRBJ1-6, with unresolved D. Looked up from germline, CDR1 is SGHVS and CDR2 is FQNEAQ. Trimming stripped 6 bases from V and 7 bases from J, with 10 bases between. The CDR3 spans 13 residues.

The V gene is TRBV5-1, the J gene TRBJ2-7, with D perhaps TRBD2 (6 bases). Germline CDR1 and CDR2: SGHRS and YFSETQ. This CDR3 region has 14 residues. V was clipped by 5 bases and J by 0 bases, with 12 bases between them. The CDR3 DNA is TGCGCCAGCAGGCCGGGAGCGGGCTCCTACGAGCAGTACTTC. It translates to CASRPGAGSYEQYF.

This sequence joins TRBV4-1 and TRBJ1-1; perhaps TRBD1 as D (6 bases). Germline CDR1 is MGHRA and CDR2 is YSYEKL. The CDR3 has 15 residues. V gave up 4 bases and J gave up 8 bases, with 20 bases separating them. CDR3 region: CASSLPAGGGGEAFF. The CDR3, as DNA: TGCGCCAGCAGCCTCCCAGCGGGAGGGGGGGGAGAAGCTTTCTTT.